This T cell receptor (beta chain) comes out of a study of T-cell reconstitution after alpha-beta-depleted transplantation in children. Whole-study results and caveats: After transplant, high TCRbeta diversity at day 60 in some patients arose from surviving recipient T cells and thymic progenitors.

The germline CDR1 and CDR2 sequences are SGHAT and FQNNGV. The CDR3 runs 12 residues. The V gene lost 2 bases and the J gene lost 8 bases, with 8 bases spanning the gap. Unique molecular identifiers were incorporated during preparation of the TCRbeta library. TCRdb fed the PCR reads into MiXCR, producing one record per CDR3 protein. The sample shows 300,000 or so distinct CDR3 sequences, over 20% of them seen only once. Remarks on this clonotype: Its antigen is not known.

The chain couples TRBV11-2 to TRBJ2-3; D remains ambiguous. The sequence derives from a male patient between 5 and 17 years old who had a stem cell transplant for acute lymphoblastic leukemia, so the T cells may come from the graft donor. Sample: PBMCs, mostly from graft donor cells, taken 180 days after TCRalphabeta/CD19-depleted stem cell transplant. For the CDR3, the DNA is TGTGCCAGCAGCTTACCCCCGGCTACGCAGTATTTT. Residues: CASSLPPATQYF.